Included here is one T cell receptor (beta chain) sequence, with context. V lost 6 bases to trimming and J lost 1 base, with 9 bases between them. CDR3 length: 13 residues. Germline CDR1 reads MNHEY; CDR2 reads SMNVEV (reference sequence). The entry originates in a study of blood T cell repertoires in COVID-19. Here immunoSEQ multiplex PCR was the method, and the copy in TCRdb shows in-frame clones only, minus some. This table has roughly 27,000 clones, 85% to 90% appearing once. This clonotype originated in a human donor in a cohort sampled during active COVID-19. The material sequenced was peripheral blood. This sequence joins TRBV27 and TRBJ2-5, with no clear D. This CDR3 reads CASSKRLQETQYF. The CDR3 coding sequence is TGTGCCAGCAGCAAACGACTCCAAGAGACCCAGTACTTC.